Below, 14 T cell receptor beta chains from the same sample are listed, as sequenced in a study of shared clonotypes between healthy human individuals. TCRdb's table, derived via immunoSEQ multiplex PCR, lists solely in-frame clones and lacks some. Among about 470,000 clones listed, roughly 77% were seen once. The sample consisted of PBMCs. These TCRs come from a woman between 35 and 50 years old in good health. Some clones in this sample may be carry-over from other donors' samples.

Only a few counts were recorded for this clone. The rearrangement links TRBV7-9 to TRBJ1-2; D remains ambiguous. The germline V and J ends were trimmed by 6 bases and 3 bases, with 8 bases remaining between them. There are 12 residues in the CDR3. Germline CDR1 reads SEHNR; CDR2 reads FQNEAQ (reference sequence). The CDR3 protein is CASSSGYYGYTF. CDR3 bases: TGTGCCAGCAGTTCCGGTTACTATGGCTACACCTTC.

The chain joins TRBV13 to TRBJ1-2, with D possibly matching TRBD1 (6 bases). V shed 4 bases and J shed 6 bases, with 12 bases lying between them. The CDR3 is made up of 13 amino acids. Per germline, CDR1 PRHDT and CDR2 FYEKMQ (reference sequence). The CDR3 reads CASSSQGGHGYTF. CDR3 DNA sequence: TGTGCCAGCAGCTCACAGGGAGGCCATGGCTACACCTTC.

The gene calls are TRBV9 and TRBJ2-7; D is possibly TRBD2 (6 bases). The CDR3 extends over 13 amino acids. Germline V gene sequence: CDR1 SGDLS, CDR2 YYNGEE. V dropped 2 bases and J dropped 5 bases, with 11 bases sitting between them. In nucleotides, the CDR3 is TGTGCCAGCAGCGTGACTAGTGCGGACGAGCAGTACTTC. Residues: CASSVTSADEQYF. Together with reference TRBV9 and TRBJ2-7, the CDR3 gives the full variable domain: DSGVTQTPKHLITATGQRVTLRCSPRSGDLSVYWYQQSLDQGLQFLIQYYNGEERAKGNILERFSAQQFPDLHSELNLSSLELGDSALYFCASSVTSADEQYFGPGTRLTVT.

A single count supports this clone. V is TRBV9 and J is TRBJ1-1; D perhaps matches TRBD1 (5 bases). The CDR3 has 14 amino acids. With 3 bases removed from V and 3 bases from J, the gap between germline ends came to 12 bases. Germline values: CDR1 SGDLS, CDR2 YYNGEE. The CDR3 is CASSAQGRDTEAFF. CDR3 bases: TGTGCCAGCAGCGCCCAGGGTCGTGACACTGAAGCTTTCTTT.

This clone showed up just once. Relative to the germline gene, one junction end is altered; a read error may explain this. The V call is TRBV2, the J call TRBJ2-4, with D possibly matching TRBD1 (6 bases). This CDR3 spans 12 amino acids. Germline assignment: CDR1 SNHLY and CDR2 FYNNEI. The CDR3 region is CASSEQGYSSFF. For the CDR3, the DNA is TGTGCCAGCAGTGAACAGGGGTATTCTAGCTTCTTC.

The V call is TRBV30, the J call TRBJ2-7; TRBD2 might be the D (6 bases). CDR3 length: 14 amino acids. Between the trimmed V and J ends, which lost 6 bases and 0 bases, there was a span of 15 bases. Germline CDR1 reads GTSNPN; CDR2 reads SVGIG (reference sequence). CDR3 coding DNA: TGTGCCTGCACCTGGGACTCTAGCTCCTACGAGCAGTACTTC. Translation: CACTWDSSSYEQYF.

This chain connects TRBV28 to TRBJ1-3, with 9 bases fitting TRBD1. CDR1 and CDR2 from the germline V gene are MDHEN and SYDVKM. The trim removed 0 bases at V and 8 bases at J, leaving 5 bases unmatched. CDR3 length: 15 amino acids. For the CDR3, the DNA is TGTGCCAGCAGTTTATGGCAGGGACAGGGACACACCATATATTTT. Amino acid sequence: CASSLWQGQGHTIYF.

J is TRBJ2-6 and V is TRBV6-1, with unresolved D. CDR3 length: 17 amino acids. Per germline, CDR1 MNHNS and CDR2 SASEGT. Trimming stripped 4 bases from V and 2 bases from J, with 15 bases between. The CDR3 DNA reads TGTGCCAGCAGTGGGAGACATACTTCTGCTGGGGCCAACGTCCTGACTTTC. It translates to CASSGRHTSAGANVLTF.

The gene calls are TRBV4-3 and TRBJ2-2; D possibly corresponds to TRBD2 (6 bases). The V and J ends lost 0 bases and 2 bases respectively, with 13 bases between them. Germline CDR1 LGHNA, CDR2 YSLEER. This CDR3 comprises 17 residues. The CDR3 is CASSQEGAGLNTGELFF. DNA of the CDR3: TGCGCCAGCAGCCAAGAGGGTGCGGGACTCAACACCGGGGAGCTGTTTTTT.

V and J are TRBV25-1 and TRBJ2-7; either TRBD1 or TRBD2 may fit D (5 bases each). Trimming pared 5 bases from V and 0 bases from J, leaving 14 bases between. The germline gives CDR1 MGHDK, CDR2 SYGVNS. The CDR3 covers 15 residues. Here the CDR3 reads CASSPSGASSYEQYF. CDR3 sequence (DNA): TGTGCCAGCAGTCCTTCCGGGGCAAGCTCCTACGAGCAGTACTTC.

This clone was seen only once. The chain combines TRBV18 with TRBJ2-3; tentatively, D is TRBD1 (5 bases). The CDR3 extends over 14 amino acids. Germline CDR1 reads KGHSH; CDR2 reads LQKENI. V was trimmed by 0 bases and J by 5 bases, leaving 9 bases between them. The CDR3 region is CASSPPGREDTQYF. The CDR3 region has the DNA TGTGCCAGCTCACCACCCGGCAGGGAAGATACGCAGTATTTT. Together with reference TRBV18 and TRBJ2-3, the CDR3 gives the full variable domain: NAGVMQNPRHLVRRRGQEARLRCSPMKGHSHVYWYRQLPEEGLKFMVYLQKENIIDESGMPKERFSAEFPKEGPSILRIQQVVRGDSAAYFCASSPPGREDTQYFGPGTRLTVL.

This chain connects TRBV15 to TRBJ2-1; the D call may be TRBD1 or TRBD2 (5 bases each). The CDR3 length is 17 residues. With 1 base removed from V and 0 bases from J, the gap between germline ends came to 13 bases. The germline V gene encodes CDR1 LNHNV and CDR2 YYDKDF (reference sequence). CDR3 sequence (DNA): TGTGCCACCAGCAGAGCTGGGGGAGTACCCTCCTACAATGAGCAGTTCTTC. Its translation is CATSRAGGVPSYNEQFF. Combining the CDR3 with reference TRBV15 and TRBJ2-1 gives the whole variable domain DAMVIQNPRYQVTQFGKPVTLSCSQTLNHNVMYWYQQKSSQAPKLLFHYYDKDFNNEADTPDNFQSRRPNTSFCFLDIRSPGLGDTAMYLCATSRAGGVPSYNEQFFGPGTRLTVL.

The chain employs TRBV6-5 and TRBJ2-2, with a weak D call TRBD2 (6 bases). The CDR3 consists of 16 residues. CDR1 and CDR2 (germline): MNHEY, SVGAGI. Trimming left V 0 bases short and J 7 bases short, with 15 bases between. DNA for the CDR3: TGTGCCAGCAGTTACTCGAAGGGACTCGGGTTCGGGGAGCTGTTTTTT. Translation: CASSYSKGLGFGELFF.

The chain is built from TRBV13 and TRBJ2-1, with 9 bases lining up with TRBD1. CDR3 size: 12 residues. Germline V gene data show CDR1 as PRHDT and CDR2 as FYEKMQ (reference sequence). Trimming at V came to 6 bases and at J to 9 bases, leaving 3 bases not matched to a gene. CDR3 protein: CASSRGQGEQFF. The CDR3 coding sequence is TGTGCCAGCAGTAGGGGACAGGGTGAGCAGTTCTTC. Drawing the rest from reference TRBV13 and TRBJ2-1, the complete variable domain is AAGVIQSPRHLIKEKRETATLKCYPIPRHDTVYWYQQGPGQDPQFLISFYEKMQSDKGSIPDRFSAQQFSDYHSELNMSSLELGDSALYFCASSRGQGEQFFGPGTRLTVL.